This T cell receptor beta chain was obtained from a study of T cell changes during pregnancy in multiple sclerosis. Profiled with immunoSEQ multiplex PCR; TCRdb holds only in-frame clones, not every one. Of more than 55,000 clones listed, 85% to 95% are singletons. This specimen was CD8+ T cells from peripheral blood mononuclear cells, taken in the third trimester of pregnancy. The source of this sequence is a female donor with multiple sclerosis, enrolled in a pregnancy study.

The CDR3 DNA follows: TGCAGCGTACCCGGGACAGGGGGCTACGAGCAGTACTTC. This codes for CSVPGTGGYEQYF. The genes are TRBV29-1 and TRBJ2-7; TRBD1 agrees at 11 bases. Germline V gene data show CDR1 as SQVTM and CDR2 as ANQGSEA. CDR3 size: 13 residues. The ends lost 6 bases at V and 3 bases at J; junction bases unmatched: 4.